Described below is a single TCR beta chain sequence and its context. A read error may produce the germline difference seen at one junction end. The entry originates in a study of glioma-infiltrating T cells after dendritic cell vaccination. CDR3 size: 15 residues. Per the germline V gene, CDR1 is MNHNS and CDR2 is SASEGT. Clones were read by immunoSEQ multiplex PCR, and TCRdb kept only the in-frame ones, dropping some. The data hold tens of thousands of clones, with 85% observed a single time. The V call is TRBV6-1, the J call TRBJ2-3; 8 bases agree with TRBD1. This receptor was taken from a human donor with glioblastoma. Sequenced material: blood, taken before dendritic cell vaccination. The CDR3 protein is CAGSPGGLGTDTQYF. CDR3 nucleotides: TGTGCCGGCAGCCCAGGGGGCTTAGGCACAGATACGCAGTATTTT.